Below are 24 T cell receptor beta chains sequenced from a single sample in a study of post-analysis software for immune sequencing data. Study results and limitations: Patients showed TRBV5-6, TRBV5-1 and TRBV20-1 among five TRBV segments more frequent than in controls.

The authors incorporated unique molecular identifiers into the TCR beta cDNA libraries. In TCRdb, the PCR reads were re-called with MiXCR into one record per CDR3 protein. The repertoire holds roughly 600,000 distinct CDR3 sequences, roughly 46% seen once, with around 1.7% in the top ten. Their target antigens are unknown. The sequenced sample was blood. These receptors were obtained from a girl aged 5 to 17 with multiple sclerosis.

The rearrangement uses TRBV12-3 or TRBV12-4 and TRBJ1-2; D is unresolved. V was clipped by 3 bases and J by 6 bases, with 20 bases between them. The CDR3 sequence is 16 residues long. CDR3 sequence: CASSLREGIARHGYTF. The CDR3 DNA reads as TGTGCCAGCAGTTTGCGAGAAGGGATTGCGAGGCATGGCTACACCTTC.

This rearrangement joins TRBV5-1 to TRBJ2-1, with 8 bases that match TRBD2. V was pared by 0 bases and J by 6 bases, with 2 bases of the junction left unmatched. The CDR3 runs 14 residues. Germline CDR1 is SGHRS and CDR2 is YFSETQ. The CDR3 region has the DNA TGCGCCAGCAGCTTGGTACTAGCGGCCAATGAGCAGTTCTTC. Protein: CASSLVLAANEQFF.

The chain carries TRBV12-3 or TRBV12-4 and TRBJ1-1; D may be TRBD1 (5 bases). CDR3 size: 14 residues. The V and J ends lost 8 bases and 4 bases respectively, with 17 bases between them. The CDR3 DNA sequence: TGTGCCAGCTCCAGGGTGGGTTTAGGCACTGAAGCTTTCTTT. Amino acid sequence: CASSRVGLGTEAFF.

The chain is built from TRBV9 and TRBJ2-7; no definite D call. Germline V gene lookup returns CDR1 SGDLS and CDR2 YYNGEE. The ends were cut back, 4 bases at V and 3 bases at J, with 14 bases in the middle. This CDR3 spans 14 amino acids. The CDR3 DNA reads as TGTGCCAGCAGCCTAGGTGGGCCTAACTACGAGCAGTACTTC. Its translation: CASSLGGPNYEQYF.

This clonotype was observed once. The rearrangement uses TRBV29-1 and TRBJ1-1; 8 bases are shared with TRBD1. Germline values: CDR1 SQVTM, CDR2 ANQGSEA. V was clipped by 6 bases and J by 5 bases; unmatched bases: 8. The length of the CDR3 is 13 residues. CDR3 sequence (DNA): TGCAGCGTAGAGTGGACAGGGAGGACTGAAGCTTTCTTT. Protein product: CSVEWTGRTEAFF.

This clonotype was observed many times. CDR3 in DNA: TGCAGTGCCACCGCCCCCTTGGGCACCGGGGAGCTGTTTTTT. Its translation: CSATAPLGTGELFF. V gene TRBV20-1 combines with J gene TRBJ2-2, with no clear D. The CDR3 spans 14 residues. From germline, CDR1 is DFQATT and CDR2 SNEGSKA (reference sequence). The ends were cut back, 6 bases at V and 4 bases at J, with 15 bases in the middle.

The gene calls are TRBV7-9 and TRBJ2-1, with D tentatively TRBD1 or TRBD2 (5 bases each). The CDR3 has 15 amino acids. Germline V gene lookup returns CDR1 SEHNR and CDR2 FQNEAQ (reference sequence). Trimming left V 8 bases short and J 7 bases short, with 21 bases between. The CDR3: CASELPGRRLNEQFF. The CDR3 nucleotides are TGTGCCAGCGAACTCCCGGGACGCCGGTTGAATGAGCAGTTCTTC.

This clonotype was detected only a few times. The chain has TRBV5-5 and TRBJ2-1; 11 positions match TRBD2. The CDR3 is 18 amino acids. Unmatched junction bases numbered 7, after V lost 2 bases and J lost 0 bases. The germline CDR1 and CDR2 sequences are SGHKS and YYEKEE (reference sequence). CDR3 region: CASSFLLAGAFSYNEQFF. CDR3 nucleotides: TGTGCCAGCAGCTTTTTACTAGCGGGAGCCTTCTCCTACAATGAGCAGTTCTTC.

The V call is TRBV29-1, the J call TRBJ2-4; perhaps TRBD2 as D (5 bases). Gene TRBJ2-7 matches the end of the DNA better, so the J call may be wrong. CDR3 length: 17 residues. Germline CDR1 and CDR2: SQVTM and ANQGSEA. Here the CDR3 reads CSVESEYGVGNSYEQYF. The CDR3 DNA reads TGCAGCGTTGAATCTGAATATGGAGTCGGGAACTCCTACGAGCAGTACTTC.

The chain is built from TRBV29-1 and TRBJ2-7; 9 bases line up with TRBD1. This CDR3 region has 14 residues. After removal of 0 bases from V and 2 bases from J, the junction contained 2 bases not matched to a gene. The V gene's germline CDR1 is SQVTM and CDR2 ANQGSEA. The CDR3 region is CSVEEGQGAYEQYF. Written as DNA, the CDR3 is TGCAGCGTTGAAGAGGGACAGGGAGCCTACGAGCAGTACTTC.

This clonotype was detected a few times. The chain is built from TRBV9 and TRBJ2-5; TRBD2 matches 9 bases. This CDR3 is 16 amino acids long. V was clipped by 3 bases and J by 1 base; unmatched bases: 7. Germline V lookup: CDR1 SGDLS, CDR2 YYNGEE. The CDR3 loop reads CASSEGSSGIQETQYF. CDR3 sequence (DNA): TGTGCCAGCAGCGAAGGATCTAGCGGGATCCAAGAGACCCAGTACTTC. Complete variable domain (other parts from reference TRBV9 and TRBJ2-5): DSGVTQTPKHLITATGQRVTLRCSPRSGDLSVYWYQQSLDQGLQFLIQYYNGEERAKGNILERFSAQQFPDLHSELNLSSLELGDSALYFCASSEGSSGIQETQYFGPGTRLLVL.

This clonotype appeared a few times. The rearrangement links TRBV7-3 to TRBJ2-1; D is perhaps TRBD2 (5 bases). The CDR3 totals 16 residues. Germline loops: CDR1 SGHTA, CDR2 FQGTGA. V lost 3 bases to trimming and J lost 0 bases, with 12 bases between them. For the CDR3, the DNA is TGTGCCAGCAGCTTCACTAGTGTAAGCTCCTACAATGAGCAGTTCTTC. This codes for CASSFTSVSSYNEQFF.

The table lists this clonotype with a few counts. The chain uses TRBV29-1 and TRBJ1-4; D perhaps matches TRBD1 (6 bases). From germline, CDR1 is SQVTM and CDR2 ANQGSEA. Trimming stripped 5 bases from V and 2 bases from J, with 21 bases between. The CDR3 contains 17 residues. The CDR3 reads CSVSGTFKIGTNEKLFF. CDR3 nucleotides: TGCAGCGTTTCCGGGACATTCAAAATTGGGACTAATGAAAAACTGTTTTTT.

The sample holds a few counts of this clonotype. V usage is TRBV12-3 or TRBV12-4 and J usage is TRBJ2-5, with D maybe TRBD1 (5 bases). The CDR3 totals 13 residues. V was pared by 5 bases and J by 9 bases, with 16 bases between. The CDR3 spells CASSLGHGPAQYF. The CDR3 DNA reads TGTGCCAGCAGTCTCGGACACGGACCTGCCCAGTACTTC.

CDR3 sequence (DNA): TGTGCCAGCAGGACTAGCTTGGAGACCCAGTACTTC. Protein: CASRTSLETQYF. This chain uses TRBV2 with TRBJ2-4; TRBD2 matches at 7 bases. The J call could be wrong; TRBJ2-5 is a better fit for the DNA end. Germline values: CDR1 SNHLY, CDR2 FYNNEI. The CDR3 sequence is 12 residues long.

This clonotype has only a few counts. The rearrangement joins TRBV6-5 to TRBJ2-1; 8 bases agree with TRBD2. CDR3 length equals 14 residues. V trimming: 7 bases; J trimming: 9 bases; junction bases outside the gene matches: 11. CDR1 is MNHEY and CDR2 is SVGAGI in the germline V gene. The chain's CDR3 is CASTRERELSEQFF. The CDR3 nucleotides are TGTGCCAGCACTCGGGAGCGGGAGTTGAGTGAGCAGTTCTTC.

The V gene is TRBV12-3 or TRBV12-4, the J gene TRBJ2-5, with D tentatively TRBD1 (7 bases). The J call may be faulty, since TRBJ2-7 better matches the DNA end. This CDR3 contains 14 residues. The DNA of the CDR3 is TGTGCCAGCAGCTCTGCGGGACAGCCATACGAGCAGTACTTC. Encoded protein: CASSSAGQPYEQYF.

The table lists this clonotype with a few counts. This rearrangement joins TRBV10-3 to TRBJ1-1; 10 nucleotides agree with TRBD1. The CDR3 length is 14 residues. V trimming: 9 bases; J trimming: 4 bases; junction bases outside the gene matches: 8. In germline, CDR1 is ENHRY, CDR2 SYGVKD. Here the CDR3 reads CAIIGQGVFTEAFF. In nucleotides, the CDR3 is TGTGCCATTATAGGACAGGGGGTATTCACTGAAGCTTTCTTT.

This clonotype has just a few counts. The gene calls are TRBV11-1 and TRBJ2-7; possible D gene TRBD1, 6 bases. Trimming removed 4 bases at V and 4 bases at J, with 14 bases between. This CDR3 comprises 14 residues. CDR1 SGHAT and CDR2 FQDESV come from the germline V gene (reference sequence). CDR3 protein: CASSSRNRVYEQYF. In DNA, the CDR3 is TGTGCCAGCAGCTCCCGGAACAGGGTGTACGAGCAGTACTTC.

This clonotype has only one observation. The CDR3 region is CASSSLTTWQYF. In DNA, the CDR3 is TGTGCCAGCAGCTCGTTGACTACCTGGCAGTACTTC. The V call is TRBV11-2, the J call TRBJ2-7; a weak D match, TRBD2 (5 bases). CDR1 and CDR2 from the germline V gene are SGHAT and FQNNGV. The CDR3 loop spans 12 amino acids. V was pared by 4 bases and J by 9 bases, with 13 bases between.

The rearrangement uses TRBV3-1 and TRBJ2-1, with 13 nucleotides matching TRBD2. Germline V gene data show CDR1 as LGHDT and CDR2 as YNNKEL (reference sequence). The CDR3 totals 16 residues. V was clipped by 1 base and J by 8 bases; unmatched bases: 5. The CDR3 bases are TGTGCCAGCAGCCAAGTCGGACTAGCGGGAGTCGATGAGCAGTTCTTC. Translation gives CASSQVGLAGVDEQFF.

This clonotype was seen only a few times. The chain carries TRBV5-1 and TRBJ2-3; D not resolved. The germline V gene encodes CDR1 SGHRS and CDR2 YFSETQ. Deletions cut 6 bases from V and 5 bases from J, with 7 bases between. The CDR3 sequence is 11 residues long. The CDR3 DNA reads as TGCGCCAGCAACTTTGGAGATACGCAGTATTTT. It encodes CASNFGDTQYF.

This sequence joins TRBV7-7 and TRBJ2-1; TRBD2 aligns across 7 bases. The CDR3 length is 14 residues. CDR1 SSHAT and CDR2 FNYEAQ come from the germline V gene (reference sequence). V gave up 2 bases and J gave up 10 bases; unmatched junction bases: 8. Written as DNA, the CDR3 is TGTGCCAGCAGCTTAACCAGCGGGGCTCGGGAGCAGTTCTTC. It translates to CASSLTSGAREQFF.

The chain is built from TRBV5-1 and TRBJ2-3; a possible D gene is TRBD2 (6 bases). The CDR3 spans 14 residues. V was cut by 3 bases and J by 4 bases, with 12 bases left in between. Germline loops: CDR1 SGHRS, CDR2 YFSETQ. The CDR3 is CASSSDPGADTQYF. CDR3 DNA sequence: TGCGCCAGCAGCTCGGATCCGGGGGCAGATACGCAGTATTTT. Filled out from reference TRBV5-1 and TRBJ2-3, the complete variable domain reads KAGVTQTPRYLIKTRGQQVTLSCSPISGHRSVSWYQQTPGQGLQFLFEYFSETQRNKGNFPGRFSGRQFSNSRSEMNVSTLELGDSALYLCASSSDPGADTQYFGPGTRLTVL.